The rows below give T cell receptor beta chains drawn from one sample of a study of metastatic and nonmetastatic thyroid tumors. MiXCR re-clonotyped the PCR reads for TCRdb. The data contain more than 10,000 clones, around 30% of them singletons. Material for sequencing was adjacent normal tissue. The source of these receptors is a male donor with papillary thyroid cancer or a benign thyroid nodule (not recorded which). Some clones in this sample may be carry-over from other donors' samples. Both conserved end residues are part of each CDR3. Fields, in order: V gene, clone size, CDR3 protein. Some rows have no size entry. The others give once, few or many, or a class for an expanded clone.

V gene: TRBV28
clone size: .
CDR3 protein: CASITGGGLYEQYF

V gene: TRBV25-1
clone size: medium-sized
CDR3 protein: CASSGTRTGGIYGYTF

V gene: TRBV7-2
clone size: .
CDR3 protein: CASSLVGAVTGELFF

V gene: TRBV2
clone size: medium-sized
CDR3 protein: CASIGAEGPGAGYTF

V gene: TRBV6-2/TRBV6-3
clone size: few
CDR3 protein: CASSYRSSILSYEQYF

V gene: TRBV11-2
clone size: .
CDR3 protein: CASSSPREGLDYGYTF

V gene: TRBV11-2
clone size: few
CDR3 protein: CASSSKTSGGTDTQYF

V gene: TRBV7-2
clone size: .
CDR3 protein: CASSLELGNTEAFF

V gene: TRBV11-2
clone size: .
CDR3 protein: CASSSQRGLRTTNEKLFF

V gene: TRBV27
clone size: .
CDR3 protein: CASRPYETSYEQYF

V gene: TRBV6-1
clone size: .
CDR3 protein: CASSEKTANQPQHF

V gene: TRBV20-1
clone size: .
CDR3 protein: CSAGDRDVADTQYF

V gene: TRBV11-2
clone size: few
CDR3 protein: CASSPRTANTEAFF

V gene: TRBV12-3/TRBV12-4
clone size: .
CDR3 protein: CASSATSGGATDTQYF